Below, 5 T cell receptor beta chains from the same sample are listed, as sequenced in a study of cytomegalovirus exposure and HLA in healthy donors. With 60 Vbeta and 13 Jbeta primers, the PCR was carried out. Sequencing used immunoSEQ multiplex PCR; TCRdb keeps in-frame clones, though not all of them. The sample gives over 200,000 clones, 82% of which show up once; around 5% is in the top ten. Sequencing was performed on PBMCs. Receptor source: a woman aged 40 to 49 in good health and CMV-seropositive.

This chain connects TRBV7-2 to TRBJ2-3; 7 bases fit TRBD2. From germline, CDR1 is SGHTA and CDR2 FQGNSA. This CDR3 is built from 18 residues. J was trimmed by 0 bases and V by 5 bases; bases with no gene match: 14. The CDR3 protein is CASSGRGGTPRSTDTQYF. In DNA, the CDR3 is TGTGCCAGCAGCGGGAGGGGTGGGACCCCCCGAAGCACAGATACGCAGTATTTT.

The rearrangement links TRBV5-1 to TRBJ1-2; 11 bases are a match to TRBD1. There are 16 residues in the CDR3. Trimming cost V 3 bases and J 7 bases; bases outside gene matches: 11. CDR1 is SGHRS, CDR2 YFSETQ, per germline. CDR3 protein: CASSYSLDRGLGGYTF. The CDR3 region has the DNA TGCGCCAGCAGCTACTCTTTGGACAGGGGGCTAGGTGGCTACACCTTC. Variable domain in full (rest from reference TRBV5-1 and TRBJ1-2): KAGVTQTPRYLIKTRGQQVTLSCSPISGHRSVSWYQQTPGQGLQFLFEYFSETQRNKGNFPGRFSGRQFSNSRSEMNVSTLELGDSALYLCASSYSLDRGLGGYTFGSGTRLTVV.

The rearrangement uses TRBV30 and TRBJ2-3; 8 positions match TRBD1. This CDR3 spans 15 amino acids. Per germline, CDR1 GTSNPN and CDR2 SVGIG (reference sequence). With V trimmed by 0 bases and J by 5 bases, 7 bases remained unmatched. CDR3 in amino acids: CAWSVSGGKIDTQYF. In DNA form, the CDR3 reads TGTGCCTGGAGTGTATCAGGGGGCAAGATAGATACGCAGTATTTT.

The CDR3 reads CASSLGSGFLSGANVLTF. In DNA, the CDR3 is TGTGCCAGCAGCTTAGGGTCAGGGTTTCTCTCTGGGGCCAACGTCCTGACTTTC. J is TRBJ2-6 and V is TRBV7-9; D possibly corresponds to TRBD1 (5 bases). V gave up 1 base and J gave up 0 bases, with 13 bases separating them. Germline V gene data show CDR1 as SEHNR and CDR2 as FQNEAQ (reference sequence). The CDR3 is 18 amino acids.

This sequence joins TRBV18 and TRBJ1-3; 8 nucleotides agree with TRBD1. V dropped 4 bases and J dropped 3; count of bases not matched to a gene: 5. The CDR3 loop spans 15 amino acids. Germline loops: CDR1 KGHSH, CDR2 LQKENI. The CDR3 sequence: CASSRQGTFGNTIYF. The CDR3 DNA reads TGTGCCAGCTCACGACAGGGGACTTTTGGAAACACCATATATTTT.